This T cell receptor (beta chain) was sequenced for a study of T-cell memory formation after mild COVID-19. TCR alpha and TCR beta cDNA libraries carrying sample barcodes and UMIs came from 5'RACE with constant-segment primers. TCRdb analysed the 5' RACE reads with MiXCR anew, one entry per CDR3 protein. Found here are fewer than 140,000 distinct CDR3 sequences, under 15% of them singletons; the top ten hold approximately 30%. As regards this clonotype: Its antigen remains unidentified.

Points from the study as a whole: Among clones peaking at day 37 in the second wave, SARS-CoV-2 specificity remained unconfirmed.

V lost 5 bases, J lost 4 bases, and 10 bases stayed unmatched. This CDR3 has 16 residues. Germline assignment: CDR1 MGHRA and CDR2 YSYEKL. The clonotype comes from an adult woman who had mild COVID-19 (a few samples of this study predate the infection). Cell type and time point are not known. Sequenced material: PBMCs or a T cell subset sorted from them (not recorded which). The chain links TRBV4-1 to TRBJ1-1; 10 bases match TRBD1. The CDR3 bases are TGCGCCAGCAGCGAAGCCGGGACAGGGGAATTCACTGAAGCTTTCTTT. This sequence encodes CASSEAGTGEFTEAFF.